The entry that follows covers one T cell receptor (beta chain) sequence. This table comes from immunoSEQ multiplex PCR, and its TCRdb copy is limited to in-frame clones, with some not included. The table includes roughly 340,000 clones, around 90% detected once. These data originate in a study of blood T cell repertoires in COVID-19. This CDR3 region has 15 residues. Trimming removed 6 bases from V and 3 bases from J, with 16 bases in between. Looked up from germline, CDR1 is WNHNN and CDR2 is SYGVQD (reference sequence). This chain connects TRBV10-1 to TRBJ2-3; D possibly corresponds to TRBD1 (8 bases). Input material: peripheral blood. The receptor comes from a woman in her 30s with COVID-19, enrolled during active disease. The CDR3 loop reads CASSGGTGLTDTQYF. CDR3 sequence (DNA): TGCGCCAGCAGCGGGGGGACAGGCCTTACAGATACGCAGTATTTT.